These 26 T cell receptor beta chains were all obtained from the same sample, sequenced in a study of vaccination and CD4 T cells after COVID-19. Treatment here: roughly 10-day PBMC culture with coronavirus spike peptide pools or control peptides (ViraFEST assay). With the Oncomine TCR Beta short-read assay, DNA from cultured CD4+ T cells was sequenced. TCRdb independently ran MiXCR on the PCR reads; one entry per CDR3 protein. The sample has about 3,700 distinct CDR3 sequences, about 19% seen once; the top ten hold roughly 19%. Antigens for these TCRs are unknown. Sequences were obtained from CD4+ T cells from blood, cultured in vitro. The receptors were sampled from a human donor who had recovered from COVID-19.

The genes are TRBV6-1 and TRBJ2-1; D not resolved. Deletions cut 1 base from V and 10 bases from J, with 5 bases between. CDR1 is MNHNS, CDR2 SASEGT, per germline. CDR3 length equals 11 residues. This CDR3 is CASSEVGEQFF. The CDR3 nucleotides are TGTGCCAGCAGTGAAGTCGGGGAGCAGTTCTTC.

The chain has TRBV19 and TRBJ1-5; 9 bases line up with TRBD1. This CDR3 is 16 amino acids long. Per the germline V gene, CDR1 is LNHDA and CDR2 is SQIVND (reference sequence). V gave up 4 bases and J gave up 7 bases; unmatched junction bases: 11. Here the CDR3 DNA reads TGTGCCAGTAGTAAGGGGGGACAGGGAGATTTGCAGCCCCAGCATTTT. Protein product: CASSKGGQGDLQPQHF. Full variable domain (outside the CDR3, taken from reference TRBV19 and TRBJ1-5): DGGITQSPKYLFRKEGQNVTLSCEQNLNHDAMYWYRQDPGQGLRLIYYSQIVNDFQKGDIAEGYSVSREKKESFPLTVTSAQKNPTAFYLCASSKGGQGDLQPQHFGDGTRLSIL.

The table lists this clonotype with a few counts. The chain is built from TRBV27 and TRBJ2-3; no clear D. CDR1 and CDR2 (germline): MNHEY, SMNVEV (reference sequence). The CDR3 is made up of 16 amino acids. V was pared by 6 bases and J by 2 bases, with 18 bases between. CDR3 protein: CASRRVGHLLTDTQYF. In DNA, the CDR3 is TGTGCCAGCAGACGGGTTGGTCACCTACTCACAGATACGCAGTATTTT.

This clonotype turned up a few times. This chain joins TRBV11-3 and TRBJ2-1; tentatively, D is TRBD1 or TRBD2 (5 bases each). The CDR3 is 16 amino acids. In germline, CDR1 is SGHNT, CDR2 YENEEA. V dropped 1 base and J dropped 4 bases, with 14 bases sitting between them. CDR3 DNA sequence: TGTGCCAGCAGCTTAGGCCGGGGCATGGGGTACAATGAGCAGTTCTTC. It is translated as CASSLGRGMGYNEQFF. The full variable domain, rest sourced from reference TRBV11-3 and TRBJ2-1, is EAGVVQSPRYKIIEKKQPVAFWCNPISGHNTLYWYLQNLGQGPELLIRYENEEAVDDSQLPKDRFSAERLKGVDSTLKIQPAELGDSAVYLCASSLGRGMGYNEQFFGPGTRLTVL.

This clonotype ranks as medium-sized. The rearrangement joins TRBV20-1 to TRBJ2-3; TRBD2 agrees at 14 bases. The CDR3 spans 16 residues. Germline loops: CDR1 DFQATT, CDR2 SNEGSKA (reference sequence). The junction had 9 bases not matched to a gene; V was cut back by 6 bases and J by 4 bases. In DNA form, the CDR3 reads TGCAGTGCCCCTCCCATGGGACTAGCGGGAGCAGATACGCAGTATTTT. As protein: CSAPPMGLAGADTQYF.

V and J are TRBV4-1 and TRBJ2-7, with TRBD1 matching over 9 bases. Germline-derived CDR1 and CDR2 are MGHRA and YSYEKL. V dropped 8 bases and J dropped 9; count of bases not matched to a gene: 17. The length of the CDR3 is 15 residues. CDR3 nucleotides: TGCGCCAGCCAAAAAGGACAGGGGTCTAATTGGAGGCAGTACTTC. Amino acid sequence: CASQKGQGSNWRQYF.

The CDR3 loop reads CASSYRQGGGYGYTF. The CDR3, as DNA: TGTGCCAGCAGTTACCGGCAGGGAGGCGGCTATGGCTACACCTTC. The chain has TRBV6-5 and TRBJ1-2; tentatively, D is TRBD1 (5 bases). Germline lookup yields CDR1 MNHEY and CDR2 SVGAGI. This CDR3 spans 15 amino acids. V dropped 2 bases and J dropped 4 bases, with 14 bases sitting between them.

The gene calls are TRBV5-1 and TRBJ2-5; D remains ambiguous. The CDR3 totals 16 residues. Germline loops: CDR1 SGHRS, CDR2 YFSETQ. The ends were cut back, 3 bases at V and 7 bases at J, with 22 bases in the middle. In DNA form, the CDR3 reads TGCGCCAGCAGCTCTTCTGGGTATGGCCCGGGTGTGACCCAGTACTTC. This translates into CASSSSGYGPGVTQYF.

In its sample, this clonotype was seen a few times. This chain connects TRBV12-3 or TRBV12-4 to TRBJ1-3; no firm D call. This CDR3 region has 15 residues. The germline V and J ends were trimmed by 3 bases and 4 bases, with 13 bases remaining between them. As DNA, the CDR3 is TGTGCCAGCAGTTTGGTCGGGGAATCCGGAAACACCATATATTTT. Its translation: CASSLVGESGNTIYF.

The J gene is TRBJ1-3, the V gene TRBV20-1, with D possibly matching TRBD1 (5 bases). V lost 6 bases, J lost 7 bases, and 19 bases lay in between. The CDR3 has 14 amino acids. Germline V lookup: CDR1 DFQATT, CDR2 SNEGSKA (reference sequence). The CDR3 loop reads CSADPGGNRNTIYF. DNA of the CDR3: TGCAGTGCAGACCCCGGGGGTAATCGGAACACCATATATTTT.

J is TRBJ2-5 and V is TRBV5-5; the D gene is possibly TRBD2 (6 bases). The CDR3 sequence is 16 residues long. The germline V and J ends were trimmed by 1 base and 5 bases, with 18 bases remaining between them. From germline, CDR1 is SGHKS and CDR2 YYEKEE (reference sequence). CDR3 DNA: TGTGCCAGCAGCTTGACCTACGGAGGCGCGGGGGAGACCCAGTACTTC. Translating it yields CASSLTYGGAGETQYF.

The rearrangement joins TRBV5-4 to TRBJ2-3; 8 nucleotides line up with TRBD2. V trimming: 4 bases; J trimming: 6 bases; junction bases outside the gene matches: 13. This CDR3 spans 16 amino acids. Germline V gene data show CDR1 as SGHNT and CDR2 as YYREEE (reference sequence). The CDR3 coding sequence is TGTGCCAGCAGCGATGCGAGCGGGGGAGTACGGGATACGCAGTATTTT. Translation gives CASSDASGGVRDTQYF. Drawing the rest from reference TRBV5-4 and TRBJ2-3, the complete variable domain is ETGVTQSPTHLIKTRGQQVTLRCSSQSGHNTVSWYQQALGQGPQFIFQYYREEENGRGNFPPRFSGLQFPNYSSELNVNALELDDSALYLCASSDASGGVRDTQYFGPGTRLTVL.

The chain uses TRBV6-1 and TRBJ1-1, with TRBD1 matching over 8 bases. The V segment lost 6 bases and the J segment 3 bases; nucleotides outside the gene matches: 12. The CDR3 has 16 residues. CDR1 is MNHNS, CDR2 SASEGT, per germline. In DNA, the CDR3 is TGTGCCAGCAGCCCAAACAGGGGGGGCCTGCACACTGAAGCTTTCTTT. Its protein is CASSPNRGGLHTEAFF.

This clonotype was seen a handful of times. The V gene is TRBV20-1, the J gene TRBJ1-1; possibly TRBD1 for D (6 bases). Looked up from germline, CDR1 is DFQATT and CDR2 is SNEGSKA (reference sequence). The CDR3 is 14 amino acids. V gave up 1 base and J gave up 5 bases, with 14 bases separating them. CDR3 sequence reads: CSARAWGAKTEAFF. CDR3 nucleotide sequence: TGCAGTGCTAGAGCATGGGGGGCAAAGACTGAAGCTTTCTTT.

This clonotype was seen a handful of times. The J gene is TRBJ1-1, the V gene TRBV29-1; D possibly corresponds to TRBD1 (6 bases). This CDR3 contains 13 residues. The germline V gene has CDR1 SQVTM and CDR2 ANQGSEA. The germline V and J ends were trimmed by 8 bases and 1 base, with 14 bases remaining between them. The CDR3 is CSTIAGANTEAFF. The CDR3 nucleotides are TGCAGCACGATTGCAGGGGCGAACACTGAAGCTTTCTTT. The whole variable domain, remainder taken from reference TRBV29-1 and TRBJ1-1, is SAVISQKPSRDICQRGTSLTIQCQVDSQVTMMFWYRQQPGQSLTLIATANQGSEATYESGFVIDKFPISRPNLTFSTLTVSNMSPEDSSIYLCSTIAGANTEAFFGQGTRLTVV.

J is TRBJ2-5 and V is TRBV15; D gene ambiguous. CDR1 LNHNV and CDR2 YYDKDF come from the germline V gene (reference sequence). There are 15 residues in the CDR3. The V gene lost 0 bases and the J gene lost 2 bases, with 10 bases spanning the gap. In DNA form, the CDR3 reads TGTGCCACCAGCAGAGATCAAGCGTTACAAGAGACCCAGTACTTC. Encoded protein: CATSRDQALQETQYF.

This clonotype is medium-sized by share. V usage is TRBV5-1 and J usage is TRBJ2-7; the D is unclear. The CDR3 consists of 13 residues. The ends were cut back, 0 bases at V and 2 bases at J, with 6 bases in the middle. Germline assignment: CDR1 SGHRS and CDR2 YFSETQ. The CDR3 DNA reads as TGCGCCAGCAGCTTGGACACTCCCTACGAGCAGTACTTC. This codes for CASSLDTPYEQYF.

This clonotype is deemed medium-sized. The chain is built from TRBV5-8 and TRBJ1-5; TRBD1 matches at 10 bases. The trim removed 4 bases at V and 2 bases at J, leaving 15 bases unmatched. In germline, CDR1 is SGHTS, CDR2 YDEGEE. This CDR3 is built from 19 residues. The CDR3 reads CASSPGTGVTRVGNQPQHF. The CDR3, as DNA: TGTGCCAGCAGCCCCGGGACAGGGGTAACTCGGGTCGGCAATCAGCCCCAGCATTTT.

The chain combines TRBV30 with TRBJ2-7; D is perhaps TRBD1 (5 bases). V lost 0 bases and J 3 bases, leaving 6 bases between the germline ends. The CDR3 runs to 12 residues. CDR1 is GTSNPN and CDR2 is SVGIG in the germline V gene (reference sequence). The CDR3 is CAWSVGHYEQYF. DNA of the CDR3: TGTGCCTGGAGTGTAGGACACTACGAGCAGTACTTC.

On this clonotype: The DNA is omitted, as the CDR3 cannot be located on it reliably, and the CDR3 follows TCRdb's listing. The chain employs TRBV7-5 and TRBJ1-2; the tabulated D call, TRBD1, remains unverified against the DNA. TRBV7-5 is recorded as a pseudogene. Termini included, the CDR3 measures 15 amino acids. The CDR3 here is CISVSEACGAHGYTF.

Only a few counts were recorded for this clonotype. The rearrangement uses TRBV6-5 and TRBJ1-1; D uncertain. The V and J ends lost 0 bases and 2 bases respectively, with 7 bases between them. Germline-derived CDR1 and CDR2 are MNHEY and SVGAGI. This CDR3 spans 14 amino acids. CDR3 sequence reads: CASSYSGYNTEAFF. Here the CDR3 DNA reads TGTGCCAGCAGTTACTCGGGTTATAACACTGAAGCTTTCTTT.

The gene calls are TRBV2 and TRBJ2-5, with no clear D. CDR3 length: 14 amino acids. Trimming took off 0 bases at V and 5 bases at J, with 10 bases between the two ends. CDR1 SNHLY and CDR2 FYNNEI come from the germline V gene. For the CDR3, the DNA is TGTGCCAGCAGTGAAGCGTGGCAGGTGGAGACCCAGTACTTC. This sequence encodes CASSEAWQVETQYF. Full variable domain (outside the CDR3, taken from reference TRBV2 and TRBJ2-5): EPEVTQTPSHQVTQMGQEVILRCVPISNHLYFYWYRQILGQKVEFLVSFYNNEISEKSEIFDDQFSVERPDGSNFTLKIRSTKLEDSAMYFCASSEAWQVETQYFGPGTRLLVL.

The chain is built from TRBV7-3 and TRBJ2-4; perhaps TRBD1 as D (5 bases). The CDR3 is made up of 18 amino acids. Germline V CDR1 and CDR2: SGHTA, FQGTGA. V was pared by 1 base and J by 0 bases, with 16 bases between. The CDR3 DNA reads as TGTGCCAGCAGCTTAAGGGTTCAGGGATCGCTAGCCAAAAACATTCAGTACTTC. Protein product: CASSLRVQGSLAKNIQYF.

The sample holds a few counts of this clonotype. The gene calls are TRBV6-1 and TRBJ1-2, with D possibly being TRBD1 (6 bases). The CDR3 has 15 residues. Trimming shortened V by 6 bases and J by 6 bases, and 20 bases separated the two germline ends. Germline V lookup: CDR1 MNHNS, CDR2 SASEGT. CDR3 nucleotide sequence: TGTGCCAGCAGCCCCAGACAGGCGATCTTTGATGGCTACACCTTC. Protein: CASSPRQAIFDGYTF.

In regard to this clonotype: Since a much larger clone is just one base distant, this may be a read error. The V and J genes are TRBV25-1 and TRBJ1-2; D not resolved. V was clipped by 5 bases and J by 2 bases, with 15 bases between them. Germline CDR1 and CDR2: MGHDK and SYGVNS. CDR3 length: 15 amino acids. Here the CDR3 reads CASSKPTAGNYGYTF. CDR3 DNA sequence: TGTGCCAGCAGTAAGCCGACCGCGGGGAACTATGGCTACACCTTC.

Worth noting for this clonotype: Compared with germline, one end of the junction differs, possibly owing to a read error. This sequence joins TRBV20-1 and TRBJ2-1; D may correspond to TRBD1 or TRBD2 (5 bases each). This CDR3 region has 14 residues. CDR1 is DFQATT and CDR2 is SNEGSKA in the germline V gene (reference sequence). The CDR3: CSASWQGSYNEQFF. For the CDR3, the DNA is TGCAGCGCTAGCTGGCAGGGATCCTACAATGAGCAGTTCTTC.